One sample yielded the 11 T cell receptor beta chains listed below, sequenced in a study of T cell responses to AZD1222 COVID-19 vaccine. TCRdb's copy holds only in-frame clones and misses some; the assay was immunoSEQ multiplex PCR. Of 150,000 to 200,000 clones listed, 85% to 90% are singletons. The sample was peripheral blood, taken on day 0 of MenACWY control vaccination. The receptors shown here come from an adult in good health.

The chain recombines TRBV7-2 with TRBJ2-5; TRBD2 aligns across 12 bases. The CDR3 runs 15 residues. V was clipped by 0 bases and J by 4 bases; unmatched bases: 0. The germline V gene encodes CDR1 SGHTA and CDR2 FQGNSA. The CDR3 reads CASSLALAGGETQYF. Written as DNA, the CDR3 is TGTGCCAGCAGCTTAGCACTAGCGGGGGGAGAGACCCAGTACTTC.

The rearrangement links TRBV5-5 to TRBJ2-7; a weak D match, TRBD1 (5 bases). Germline assignment: CDR1 SGHKS and CDR2 YYEKEE (reference sequence). The CDR3 spans 12 residues. The ends were cut back, 3 bases at V and 4 bases at J, with 8 bases in the middle. CDR3: CASSSQGYEQYF. CDR3 in DNA: TGTGCCAGCAGCTCCCAGGGTTACGAGCAGTACTTC. Supplemented by reference TRBV5-5 and TRBJ2-7, the full variable domain reads DAGVTQSPTHLIKTRGQQVTLRCSPISGHKSVSWYQQVLGQGPQFIFQYYEKEERGRGNFPDRFSARQFPNYSSELNVNALLLGDSALYLCASSSQGYEQYFGPGTRLTVT.

The chain combines TRBV4-2 with TRBJ2-7; the match to TRBD1 covers 7 bases. Per the germline V gene, CDR1 is LGHNA and CDR2 is YNFKEQ. The CDR3 contains 13 residues. V lost 4 bases and J lost 4; bases outside the gene matches: 4. The CDR3 sequence is CASSRRDRYEQYF. The CDR3 DNA reads TGTGCCAGCAGCCGCCGGGACAGATACGAGCAGTACTTC.

Only a few counts were recorded for this clone. The rearrangement links TRBV2 to TRBJ1-5; no clear D. The germline V gene encodes CDR1 SNHLY and CDR2 FYNNEI. This CDR3 is 13 amino acids long. Trimming cost V 6 bases and J 4 bases, with 10 bases left between them. The CDR3 spells CASREFENQPQHF. The CDR3 DNA sequence: TGTGCCAGCAGGGAATTCGAAAATCAGCCCCAGCATTTT.

The chain has TRBV7-2 and TRBJ2-7; 13 bases line up with TRBD2. This CDR3 contains 13 residues. V trimming: 8 bases; J trimming: 2 bases; junction bases outside the gene matches: 0. Germline loops: CDR1 SGHTA, CDR2 FQGNSA. This CDR3 is CASGLAGAYEQYF. CDR3 DNA: TGTGCCAGCGGACTAGCGGGGGCCTACGAGCAGTACTTC.

The chain links TRBV29-1 to TRBJ1-1; maybe TRBD1 (6 bases). The germline V gene has CDR1 SQVTM and CDR2 ANQGSEA. The CDR3 totals 15 residues. With 1 base removed from V and 0 bases from J, the gap between germline ends came to 12 bases. CDR3: CSVEARQAVNTEAFF. The CDR3 nucleotides are TGCAGCGTTGAAGCCAGACAGGCGGTGAACACTGAAGCTTTCTTT.

V gene TRBV7-6 combines with J gene TRBJ1-1; a weak D match, TRBD1 (6 bases). The ends were cut back, 1 base at V and 5 bases at J, with 14 bases in the middle. CDR1 SGHVS and CDR2 FNYEAQ come from the germline V gene. The CDR3 runs to 15 residues. CDR3 sequence reads: CASSLGGGAGTEAFF. The CDR3 DNA sequence: TGTGCCAGCAGCTTAGGGGGGGGCGCGGGAACTGAAGCTTTCTTT.

The chain is built from TRBV3-1 (or the pseudogene TRBV3-2) and TRBJ2-1, with 10 bases aligning to TRBD2. Per the germline V gene, CDR1 is LGHDT and CDR2 is YNNKEL (reference sequence). The CDR3 loop spans 16 amino acids. J gave up 6 bases and V 2 bases, and 7 bases lay outside the gene matches. CDR3 region: CASSQRAIAGGNEQFF. For the CDR3, the DNA is TGTGCCAGCAGCCAAAGGGCTATAGCGGGGGGCAATGAGCAGTTCTTC.

The chain joins TRBV6-4 to TRBJ1-2; D is uncertain. Germline CDR1 is MRHNA and CDR2 is SNTAGT. V was pared by 0 bases and J by 2 bases, with 10 bases between. The length of the CDR3 is 15 residues. The CDR3 is CASSDSIGENYGYTF. The CDR3 nucleotides read TGTGCCAGCAGTGACTCGATCGGGGAGAACTATGGCTACACCTTC.

The chain recombines TRBV19 with TRBJ2-1; D possibly corresponds to TRBD1 (6 bases). The CDR3 consists of 17 residues. V was cut by 1 base and J by 0 bases, with 13 bases left in between. CDR1 LNHDA and CDR2 SQIVND come from the germline V gene (reference sequence). This CDR3 reads CASSIASGHSSYNEQFF. DNA of the CDR3: TGTGCCAGTAGTATAGCCTCGGGACACAGCTCCTACAATGAGCAGTTCTTC.

The rearrangement links TRBV3-1 (or the pseudogene TRBV3-2) to TRBJ1-4, with D unclear. V was trimmed by 0 bases and J by 5 bases, leaving 10 bases between them. Germline V CDR1 and CDR2: LGHDT, YNNKEL (reference sequence). The CDR3 consists of 15 residues. As DNA, the CDR3 is TGTGCCAGCAGCCAAGATGGGTGGGCGAATGAAAAACTGTTTTTT. Translation: CASSQDGWANEKLFF.